The 28 T cell receptor beta chains below all came from one sample that was sequenced in a study of shared clonotypes between healthy human individuals. Here immunoSEQ multiplex PCR was the method, and the copy in TCRdb shows in-frame clones only, minus some. The data show around 2.3 million clones, with approximately 94% seen just once and roughly 0.13% held by the top ten. Material for sequencing was naive CD4+ T cells sorted from blood. This sample's subset: CD45RA+ positively selected. The receptors derive from a man aged 18 to 35 in good health.

The chain has TRBV10-2 and TRBJ2-7; 11 bases are a match to TRBD2. From germline, CDR1 is WSHSY and CDR2 SAAADI. The ends lost 10 bases at V and 3 bases at J; junction bases unmatched: 5. This CDR3 region has 13 residues. The CDR3 DNA is TGCGCCACTTCCGGGACTAGCGGCTACGAGCAGTACTTC. Protein: CATSGTSGYEQYF.

The CDR3 sequence: CASSLRANTEAFF. CDR3 bases: TGTGCCAGCTCCCTCAGGGCCAACACTGAAGCTTTCTTT. This chain uses TRBV18 with TRBJ1-1; possible D gene TRBD1, 5 bases. Looked up from germline, CDR1 is KGHSH and CDR2 is LQKENI. V lost 6 bases to trimming and J lost 2 bases, with 10 bases between them. The CDR3 has 13 residues.

V gene TRBV30 combines with J gene TRBJ1-3, with TRBD1 as a possible D gene (6 bases). CDR1 GTSNPN and CDR2 SVGIG come from the germline V gene (reference sequence). The CDR3 is made up of 14 amino acids. Trimming took off 4 bases at V and 3 bases at J, with 13 bases between the two ends. The CDR3 sequence: CAWNQGTLGNTIYF. The CDR3 nucleotides are TGTGCCTGGAACCAGGGGACCCTTGGAAACACCATATATTTT.

The V call is TRBV30, the J call TRBJ2-7; 7 bases match TRBD1. Germline assignment: CDR1 GTSNPN and CDR2 SVGIG (reference sequence). This CDR3 has 14 amino acids. The V and J ends lost 3 bases and 3 bases, in that order; junction bases with no gene match: 8. For the CDR3, the DNA is TGTGCCTGGAGGCCTCCGGGACAGAGCTACGAGCAGTACTTC. Its translation is CAWRPPGQSYEQYF. The full variable domain, in which reference TRBV30 and TRBJ2-7 provide the parts outside the CDR3, is SQTIHQWPATLVQPVGSPLSLECTVEGTSNPNLYWYRQAAGRGLQLLFYSVGIGQISSEVPQNLSASRPQDRQFILSSKKLLLSDSGFYLCAWRPPGQSYEQYFGPGTRLTVT.

The genes are TRBV11-2 and TRBJ2-3, with D possibly TRBD2 on 5 matching bases. Per the germline V gene, CDR1 is SGHAT and CDR2 is FQNNGV. The CDR3 has 15 residues. Between the trimmed V and J ends, which lost 1 base and 1 base, there was a span of 9 bases. CDR3 region: CASSLGGKGTDTQYF. For the CDR3, the DNA is TGTGCCAGCAGCTTAGGAGGGAAGGGCACAGATACGCAGTATTTT.

The chain links TRBV5-1 to TRBJ2-2; D not resolved. This CDR3 is built from 15 residues. The germline gives CDR1 SGHRS, CDR2 YFSETQ. The V end lost 4 bases, the J end lost 6 bases, and 16 bases lay between the germline ends. This chain's CDR3 is CASSIALRRAGELFF. Here the CDR3 DNA reads TGCGCCAGCAGCATAGCCCTGCGACGGGCCGGGGAGCTGTTTTTT.

The V and J genes are TRBV5-1 and TRBJ1-3, with D tentatively TRBD1 (5 bases). This CDR3 has 15 amino acids. Trimming pared 3 bases from V and 4 bases from J, leaving 14 bases between. In germline, CDR1 is SGHRS, CDR2 YFSETQ. CDR3 in amino acids: CASSSAGAPGNTIYF. DNA of the CDR3: TGCGCCAGCAGCTCCGCCGGGGCACCAGGAAACACCATATATTTT.

The chain has TRBV4-3 and TRBJ1-4, with D hard to call. CDR3 length: 16 residues. The germline V gene encodes CDR1 LGHNA and CDR2 YSLEER. V was clipped by 1 base and J by 5 bases, with 14 bases between them. The CDR3 DNA sequence: TGCGCCAGCAGCCAAGGGAAGGGCAGCCCAAATGAAAAACTGTTTTTT. Residues: CASSQGKGSPNEKLFF.

The rearrangement uses TRBV4-1 and TRBJ2-2, with D perhaps TRBD1 or TRBD2 (5 bases each). This CDR3 is 14 amino acids long. The V gene lost 4 bases and the J gene lost 4 bases, with 10 bases spanning the gap. Germline assignment: CDR1 MGHRA and CDR2 YSYEKL. The DNA for the CDR3 is TGCGCCAGCAGCCTTTCGAGGGGCACCGGGGAGCTGTTTTTT. It is translated as CASSLSRGTGELFF.

The rearrangement links TRBV6-5 to TRBJ2-7; 8 positions agree with TRBD1. Germline CDR1 MNHEY, CDR2 SVGAGI. The CDR3 runs 15 residues. V lost 10 bases and J lost 4; bases outside the gene matches: 15. The CDR3 reads CATRLAQGVQYEQYF. In nucleotides, the CDR3 is TGTGCCACCCGCTTGGCACAGGGGGTACAATACGAGCAGTACTTC.

This clone was counted once. The rearrangement links TRBV28 to TRBJ1-2; 7 bases fit TRBD1. The junction had 8 bases not matched to a gene; V was cut back by 5 bases and J by 2 bases. The CDR3 runs to 15 residues. CDR1 and CDR2 (germline): MDHEN, SYDVKM. DNA of the CDR3: TGTGCCAGCAGTCTTACGACAGGGCGGAACTATGGCTACACCTTC. Its protein is CASSLTTGRNYGYTF.

This rearrangement joins TRBV30 to TRBJ2-7; weak D call: TRBD2 (5 bases). Per the germline V gene, CDR1 is GTSNPN and CDR2 is SVGIG (reference sequence). This CDR3 region has 14 residues. V was trimmed by 4 bases and J by 2 bases, leaving 15 bases between them. The CDR3 DNA reads TGTGCCTGGATGGACCGGGGAAGCCCCTACGAGCAGTACTTC. Translating it yields CAWMDRGSPYEQYF.

The rearrangement uses TRBV6-5 and TRBJ2-1; D unresolved. Germline V gene sequence: CDR1 MNHEY, CDR2 SVGAGI. Trimming pared 0 bases from V and 10 bases from J, leaving 7 bases between. This CDR3 is built from 12 residues. DNA for the CDR3: TGTGCCAGCAGTTACTCAGATGGGGAGCAGTTCTTC. As protein: CASSYSDGEQFF.

V usage is TRBV18 and J usage is TRBJ1-1, with TRBD1 matching over 9 bases. CDR3 length equals 14 residues. V lost 3 bases, J lost 8 bases, and 7 bases stayed unmatched. From germline, CDR1 is KGHSH and CDR2 LQKENI. CDR3 sequence (DNA): TGTGCCAGCTCACCCGAGGGACAGGGAAGGGAAGCTTTCTTT. Translating it yields CASSPEGQGREAFF.

This rearrangement joins TRBV7-2 to TRBJ1-2; D gene ambiguous. The CDR3 is made up of 15 amino acids. V was trimmed by 4 bases and J by 6 bases, leaving 18 bases between them. CDR1 and CDR2 from the germline V gene are SGHTA and FQGNSA. DNA of the CDR3: TGTGCCAGCAGCTCCTTCGGAGCGGGTCGGGATGGCTACACCTTC. Translating it yields CASSSFGAGRDGYTF.

The V gene is TRBV5-6, the J gene TRBJ2-2; 8 nucleotides align to TRBD1. The CDR3 length is 15 residues. The V gene end was trimmed by 5 bases and the J gene end by 1 base; junction bases not matched to a gene: 4. Germline loops: CDR1 SGHDT, CDR2 YYEEEE. The CDR3 nucleotides are TGTGCCAGCAGAGCCGGGACAGGGAACACCGGGGAGCTGTTTTTT. It translates to CASRAGTGNTGELFF. The full variable domain, in which reference TRBV5-6 and TRBJ2-2 provide the parts outside the CDR3, is DAGVTQSPTHLIKTRGQQVTLRCSPKSGHDTVSWYQQALGQGPQFIFQYYEEEERQRGNFPDRFSGHQFPNYSSELNVNALLLGDSALYLCASRAGTGNTGELFFGEGSRLTVL.

The V gene is TRBV5-1, the J gene TRBJ2-5, with 14 bases identical to TRBD2. CDR1 is SGHRS and CDR2 is YFSETQ in the germline V gene. With 4 bases clipped from V and 4 bases from J, the junction kept 6 bases outside the gene matches. The CDR3 covers 16 residues. This chain's CDR3 is CASSTGLAGGTETQYF. The CDR3 nucleotides read TGCGCCAGCAGCACCGGACTAGCGGGAGGCACAGAGACCCAGTACTTC.

This chain uses TRBV18 with TRBJ2-7, with D tentatively TRBD1 (7 bases). The V and J ends lost 3 bases and 4 bases respectively, with 16 bases between them. The germline CDR1 and CDR2 sequences are KGHSH and LQKENI. The CDR3 has 15 amino acids. The CDR3 spells CASSPRDSRGYEQYF. The CDR3 coding sequence is TGTGCCAGCTCACCGCGGGACAGCCGGGGGTACGAGCAGTACTTC. Using reference TRBV18 and TRBJ2-7 for the parts outside the CDR3, the full variable domain is NAGVMQNPRHLVRRRGQEARLRCSPMKGHSHVYWYRQLPEEGLKFMVYLQKENIIDESGMPKERFSAEFPKEGPSILRIQQVVRGDSAAYFCASSPRDSRGYEQYFGPGTRLTVT.

The rearrangement uses TRBV5-4 and TRBJ2-5, with 8 bases that match TRBD1. In germline, CDR1 is SGHNT, CDR2 YYREEE (reference sequence). The V and J ends lost 4 bases and 7 bases, in that order; junction bases with no gene match: 6. The CDR3 has 13 amino acids. For the CDR3, the DNA is TGTGCCAGCAGCCAGACAGGGGAAGGGACCCAGTACTTC. Translating it yields CASSQTGEGTQYF.

The chain uses TRBV5-8 and TRBJ2-7; TRBD2 might be the D (5 bases). The CDR3 is 15 residues long. Looked up from germline, CDR1 is SGHTS and CDR2 is YDEGEE. Trimming removed 6 bases from V and 0 bases from J, with 16 bases in between. The CDR3 nucleotides are TGTGCCAGCACCCTTGGGGTGGGGAGCTCCTACGAGCAGTACTTC. Translation gives CASTLGVGSSYEQYF.

The J gene is TRBJ2-3, the V gene TRBV27, with 8 bases aligning to TRBD2. The V segment lost 2 bases and the J segment 4 bases; nucleotides outside the gene matches: 2. Germline V gene data show CDR1 as MNHEY and CDR2 as SMNVEV (reference sequence). The CDR3 has 14 residues. The CDR3 is CASSLGAGADTQYF. In DNA form, the CDR3 reads TGTGCCAGCAGTTTAGGAGCGGGAGCAGATACGCAGTATTTT.

In regard to this clone: Other DNA sequences within the sample encode an identical CDR3. The CDR3: CASSPPAGDYGYTF. The CDR3 nucleotides are TGTGCCAGCTCACCACCCGCAGGGGACTATGGCTACACCTTC. The chain links TRBV18 to TRBJ1-2; possibly TRBD1 for D (6 bases). The length of the CDR3 is 14 residues. CDR1 and CDR2 (germline): KGHSH, LQKENI. V lost 0 bases and J 3 bases, leaving 8 bases between the germline ends.

V and J are TRBV4-3 and TRBJ2-1; the match to TRBD1 covers 10 bases. Germline CDR1 and CDR2: LGHNA and YSLEER. V was pared by 3 bases and J by 6 bases, with 8 bases of the junction left unmatched. The CDR3 is 16 amino acids. CDR3 DNA: TGCGCCAGCAGCCAGCAGACAGGGGGCGTCGGCAATGAGCAGTTCTTC. Protein sequence: CASSQQTGGVGNEQFF.

The chain joins TRBV5-6 to TRBJ1-2; possible D gene TRBD1, 5 bases. Per germline, CDR1 SGHDT and CDR2 YYEEEE. CDR3 length: 14 residues. V was pared by 0 bases and J by 4 bases, with 10 bases between. The CDR3 loop reads CASSLDQGIYGYTF. The DNA of the CDR3 is TGTGCCAGCAGCTTGGACCAGGGCATCTATGGCTACACCTTC.

The rearrangement uses TRBV29-1 and TRBJ2-5; TRBD2 might be the D (5 bases). Germline CDR1 is SQVTM and CDR2 is ANQGSEA. The CDR3 length is 12 residues. Trimming took off 3 bases at V and 5 bases at J, with 10 bases between the two ends. CDR3 nucleotides: TGCAGCGTTGACGGGGTTGGGGAGACCCAGTACTTC. Amino acid sequence: CSVDGVGETQYF.

V and J are TRBV5-4 and TRBJ2-7, with TRBD2 matching 9 bases. J gave up 2 bases and V 4 bases, and 7 bases lay outside the gene matches. Germline assignment: CDR1 SGHNT and CDR2 YYREEE (reference sequence). The CDR3 contains 15 residues. CDR3 region: CASSGPSGTTYEQYF. CDR3 nucleotide sequence: TGTGCCAGCAGCGGCCCTAGCGGGACAACCTACGAGCAGTACTTC.

The chain uses TRBV7-2 and TRBJ2-1; TRBD2 matches at 10 bases. The CDR3 extends over 14 amino acids. The germline CDR1 and CDR2 sequences are SGHTA and FQGNSA. V lost 8 bases, J lost 6 bases, and 7 bases stayed unmatched. CDR3 sequence: CASLRTSGINEQFF. CDR3 DNA sequence: TGTGCCAGCCTTAGGACTAGCGGAATCAATGAGCAGTTCTTC. Combining the CDR3 with reference TRBV7-2 and TRBJ2-1 gives the whole variable domain GAGVSQSPSNKVTEKGKDVELRCDPISGHTALYWYRQSLGQGLEFLIYFQGNSAPDKSGLPSDRFSAERTGGSVSTLTIQRTQQEDSAVYLCASLRTSGINEQFFGPGTRLTVL.

The chain recombines TRBV2 with TRBJ1-1, with D maybe TRBD1 (5 bases). V was cut by 6 bases and J by 2 bases, with 13 bases left in between. This CDR3 has 14 amino acids. Per germline, CDR1 SNHLY and CDR2 FYNNEI. The chain's CDR3 is CASRGGRGNTEAFF. As DNA, the CDR3 is TGTGCCAGCAGGGGGGGACGGGGTAACACTGAAGCTTTCTTT.